The present T cell receptor beta chain was sequenced within a study of blood T cell repertoires in COVID-19. On the study more broadly: From T cells, B-cell-depleted T cells, or PBMCs came the material, which was cDNA or gDNA.

The CDR3 runs 15 residues. Germline V gives CDR1 SGHKS, CDR2 YYEKEE (reference sequence). Trimming removed 2 bases from V and 4 bases from J, with 12 bases in between. The data were produced by immunoSEQ multiplex PCR, yet TCRdb's version contains in-frame clones alone and is incomplete. Seen here are about 30,000 clones, more than 75% observed once, and the top ten hold about 8%. The origin of this receptor is a man between 65 and 85 years old with active or convalescent COVID-19. What was sequenced was peripheral blood. V gene TRBV5-5 combines with J gene TRBJ1-4; TRBD1 is a possible D gene (5 bases). The CDR3, as DNA: TGTGCCAGCAGCTTCTTTTCCAGGGTTAATGAAAAACTGTTTTTT. This translates into CASSFFSRVNEKLFF.